This entry lists 21 T cell receptor beta chains sequenced from one sample in a study of blood T cell repertoires in COVID-19 (dated by TCRdb to about 2020). The library relied on the immunoSEQ multiplex PCR assay. The table was pulled from immuneACCESS by TCRdb, which kept in-frame rearrangements only. Such tables lose some clones; where checked, under half of the loss comes from unresolved V genes, and the rest has no known cause. Within this sample are about 150,000 clones, with roughly nine tenths of them counted one time only. The ten largest account for roughly 14% of the sample. Sequencing input: peripheral blood. Receptors were obtained from a woman aged 40 to 55 with acute or convalescent COVID-19.

This clone came up once. The chain is built from TRBV5-4 and TRBJ2-3; D remains unclear. The CDR3 contains 13 residues. Germline CDR1 is SGHNT and CDR2 is YYREEE (reference sequence). With 4 bases removed from V and 0 bases from J, the gap between germline ends came to 6 bases. The CDR3 sequence: CASSLTSTDTQYF. CDR3 nucleotide sequence: TGTGCCAGCAGCCTAACTAGCACAGATACGCAGTATTTT.

The J gene is TRBJ1-1, the V gene TRBV4-2, with a weak D call TRBD1 (6 bases). CDR1 and CDR2 from the germline V gene are LGHNA and YNFKEQ. The length of the CDR3 is 15 residues. Deletions cut 0 bases from V and 8 bases from J, with 16 bases between. CDR3 sequence reads: CASSQDLRGRNEAFF. CDR3 nucleotide sequence: TGTGCCAGCAGCCAAGATCTGCGGGGGCGGAACGAAGCTTTCTTT.

This clone has just one count. The rearrangement links TRBV7-9 to TRBJ1-6, with D possibly matching TRBD1 (6 bases). The V gene's germline CDR1 is SEHNR and CDR2 FQNEAQ (reference sequence). The CDR3 consists of 15 residues. V lost 1 base to trimming and J lost 6 bases, with 10 bases between them. CDR3 DNA: TGTGCCAGCAGCTTAGAAGGGGGAGCTAATTCACCCCTCCACTTT. This codes for CASSLEGGANSPLHF.

The CDR3 nucleotides are TGTGCCAGCAGTCGACAGGCGGGCTACGAGCAGTACTTC. Amino acids: CASSRQAGYEQYF. The chain combines TRBV27 with TRBJ2-7; the D gene is possibly TRBD1 (6 bases). Trimming left V 5 bases short and J 3 bases short, with 11 bases between. The germline gives CDR1 MNHEY, CDR2 SMNVEV (reference sequence). The CDR3 totals 13 residues.

The gene calls are TRBV5-8 and TRBJ1-3, with D hard to call. Germline V lookup: CDR1 SGHTS, CDR2 YDEGEE. The germline V and J ends were trimmed by 0 bases and 0 bases, with 7 bases remaining between them. The CDR3 has 15 amino acids. CDR3 coding DNA: TGTGCCAGCAGCTTGGGAACGAGCTCTGGAAACACCATATATTTT. It specifies CASSLGTSSGNTIYF. The complete variable domain, with remaining parts taken from reference TRBV5-8 and TRBJ1-3, reads EAGVTQSPTHLIKTRGQQATLRCSPISGHTSVYWYQQALGLGLQFLLWYDEGEERNRGNFPPRFSGRQFPNYSSELNVNALELEDSALYLCASSLGTSSGNTIYFGEGSWLTVV.

In this sample, this clone turned up once. The chain recombines TRBV3-1 (or the pseudogene TRBV3-2) with TRBJ2-3, with D perhaps matching TRBD2 (5 bases). The V end was cut by 0 bases, the J end by 6 bases, with 10 bases between. Germline V lookup: CDR1 LGHDT, CDR2 YNNKEL (reference sequence). The CDR3 length is 14 residues. CDR3 bases: TGTGCCAGCAGCCAAGATCGGGGTACGGATACGCAGTATTTT. This encodes CASSQDRGTDTQYF.

The rearrangement joins TRBV27 to TRBJ1-2; the match to TRBD1 covers 9 bases. The trim removed 2 bases at V and 5 bases at J, leaving 6 bases unmatched. The CDR3 loop spans 15 amino acids. Germline V gene data show CDR1 as MNHEY and CDR2 as SMNVEV (reference sequence). The CDR3 is CASSLTLTGGYGYTF. The CDR3 nucleotides read TGTGCCAGCAGTTTAACGTTGACAGGGGGTTATGGCTACACCTTC.

This chain uses TRBV19 with TRBJ2-1, with 9 bases fitting TRBD1. This CDR3 is built from 15 residues. Per the germline V gene, CDR1 is LNHDA and CDR2 is SQIVND (reference sequence). J gave up 3 bases and V 7 bases, and 7 bases lay outside the gene matches. In nucleotides, the CDR3 is TGTGCCAGTACCCCGGACAGGGGAGGCTACAATGAGCAGTTCTTC. This gives the protein CASTPDRGGYNEQFF.

J is TRBJ2-7 and V is TRBV2; 9 bases are shared with TRBD2. The germline CDR1 and CDR2 sequences are SNHLY and FYNNEI. CDR3 length: 15 amino acids. With V trimmed by 8 bases and J by 7 bases, 15 bases remained unmatched. CDR3 loop: CASHVGLAGQAEQYF. In DNA, the CDR3 is TGTGCCAGCCACGTAGGGCTAGCGGGACAAGCGGAGCAGTACTTC.

J is TRBJ2-1 and V is TRBV3-1 (or the pseudogene TRBV3-2); 9 nucleotides agree with TRBD1. V dropped 4 bases and J dropped 6; count of bases not matched to a gene: 7. Germline V gene lookup returns CDR1 LGHDT and CDR2 YNNKEL (reference sequence). The CDR3 is 15 amino acids. CDR3 sequence (DNA): TGTGCCAGCAGCCGAGACAGGGGGTTTTTCAATGAGCAGTTCTTC. Translation: CASSRDRGFFNEQFF.

This chain uses TRBV19 with TRBJ2-2, with D tentatively TRBD1 (6 bases). The CDR3 is made up of 11 amino acids. CDR1 is LNHDA and CDR2 is SQIVND in the germline V gene (reference sequence). Trimming took off 5 bases at V and 10 bases at J, with 8 bases between the two ends. CDR3 nucleotides: TGTGCCAGTAGTCAGGGGCAGGAGCTGTTTTTT. Protein: CASSQGQELFF. Using reference TRBV19 and TRBJ2-2 for the parts outside the CDR3, the full variable domain is DGGITQSPKYLFRKEGQNVTLSCEQNLNHDAMYWYRQDPGQGLRLIYYSQIVNDFQKGDIAEGYSVSREKKESFPLTVTSAQKNPTAFYLCASSQGQELFFGEGSRLTVL.

V is TRBV30 and J is TRBJ2-7; perhaps TRBD2 as D (6 bases). Germline CDR1 reads GTSNPN; CDR2 reads SVGIG (reference sequence). The CDR3 covers 14 residues. The V and J ends lost 2 bases and 2 bases respectively, with 13 bases between them. This CDR3 reads CAWSKGTQPYEQYF. CDR3 DNA sequence: TGTGCCTGGAGTAAGGGGACTCAGCCCTACGAGCAGTACTTC.

This chain connects TRBV2 to TRBJ2-5; D is perhaps TRBD1 (5 bases). V dropped 2 bases and J dropped 8 bases, with 12 bases sitting between them. The V gene's germline CDR1 is SNHLY and CDR2 FYNNEI. The CDR3 extends over 13 amino acids. The DNA for the CDR3 is TGTGCCAGCAGTGAAAGCAGGGTCACAACCCAGTACTTC. This codes for CASSESRVTTQYF. Full variable domain (outside the CDR3, taken from reference TRBV2 and TRBJ2-5): EPEVTQTPSHQVTQMGQEVILRCVPISNHLYFYWYRQILGQKVEFLVSFYNNEISEKSEIFDDQFSVERPDGSNFTLKIRSTKLEDSAMYFCASSESRVTTQYFGPGTRLLVL.

The CDR3 loop is CSVGTGAYEQYF. The CDR3 nucleotides are TGCAGCGTAGGGACAGGGGCCTACGAGCAGTACTTC. The V and J genes are TRBV29-1 and TRBJ2-7; TRBD1 matches at 10 bases. CDR3 size: 12 residues. Germline CDR1 reads SQVTM; CDR2 reads ANQGSEA. V lost 6 bases, J lost 2 bases, and 1 base stayed unmatched.

This clone has just a few counts. The chain is built from TRBV7-2 and TRBJ1-6; D unresolved. V dropped 3 bases and J dropped 4 bases, with 10 bases sitting between them. Germline CDR1 reads SGHTA; CDR2 reads FQGNSA. This CDR3 has 15 residues. CDR3 nucleotides: TGTGCCAGCAGCTTGCCGGGAAAGTATAATTCACCCCTCCACTTT. The encoded protein is CASSLPGKYNSPLHF.

The chain joins TRBV5-5 to TRBJ2-5, with D perhaps matching TRBD2 (6 bases). CDR1 SGHKS and CDR2 YYEKEE come from the germline V gene (reference sequence). Trimming took 2 bases from V and 5 from J, leaving 7 bases between them. There are 12 residues in the CDR3. CDR3 sequence: CASSLREETQYF. CDR3 DNA sequence: TGTGCCAGCAGCTTACGGGAGGAGACCCAGTACTTC.

The V and J genes are TRBV30 and TRBJ2-2; TRBD2 might be the D (7 bases). The CDR3 contains 15 residues. Germline V gene sequence: CDR1 GTSNPN, CDR2 SVGIG (reference sequence). V gave up 2 bases and J gave up 6 bases, with 16 bases separating them. The CDR3: CAWSRWGGSPGELFF. The DNA for the CDR3 is TGTGCCTGGAGTCGGTGGGGGGGCTCTCCCGGGGAGCTGTTTTTT.

The rearrangement uses TRBV28 and TRBJ2-1; D is ambiguous. Deletions cut 1 base from V and 9 bases from J, with 7 bases between. The CDR3 consists of 12 residues. CDR1 and CDR2 (germline): MDHEN, SYDVKM. The CDR3 nucleotides read TGTGCCAGCAGTTTATTCTCGGTTGAGCAGTTCTTC. It encodes CASSLFSVEQFF. Looking up the rest from reference TRBV28 and TRBJ2-1 gives the full variable domain: DVKVTQSSRYLVKRTGEKVFLECVQDMDHENMFWYRQDPGLGLRLIYFSYDVKMKEKGDIPEGYSVSREKKERFSLILESASTNQTSMYLCASSLFSVEQFFGPGTRLTVL.

This chain links TRBV16 with TRBJ2-3; D call uncertain. Germline V gene sequence: CDR1 KGHSY, CDR2 FQNENV. The CDR3 length is 15 residues. V gave up 2 bases and J gave up 0 bases, with 9 bases separating them. The CDR3 region is CASSQAAASTDTQYF. CDR3 DNA: TGTGCCAGCAGCCAAGCGGCGGCTAGCACAGATACGCAGTATTTT.

The chain links TRBV9 to TRBJ2-7; D may be TRBD2 (6 bases). The CDR3 spans 15 residues. V lost 3 bases and J 2 bases, leaving 15 bases between the germline ends. CDR1 and CDR2 from the germline V gene are SGDLS and YYNGEE. CDR3 DNA: TGTGCCAGCAGCGCTAGCGCTGCGTCCCCCTACGAGCAGTACTTC. It codes for CASSASAASPYEQYF. The full variable domain, its missing parts supplied by reference TRBV9 and TRBJ2-7, is DSGVTQTPKHLITATGQRVTLRCSPRSGDLSVYWYQQSLDQGLQFLIQYYNGEERAKGNILERFSAQQFPDLHSELNLSSLELGDSALYFCASSASAASPYEQYFGPGTRLTVT.

This clone has just one count. The rearrangement links TRBV10-2 to TRBJ2-2; 12 bases map to TRBD1. Unmatched junction bases numbered 12, after V lost 4 bases and J lost 3 bases. The CDR3 has 19 residues. Germline CDR1 and CDR2: WSHSY and SAAADI. In nucleotides, the CDR3 is TGCGCCAGCAGTGTTTCCGGGACAGGGGGCTTGGCGGACACCGGGGAGCTGTTTTTT. It translates to CASSVSGTGGLADTGELFF.